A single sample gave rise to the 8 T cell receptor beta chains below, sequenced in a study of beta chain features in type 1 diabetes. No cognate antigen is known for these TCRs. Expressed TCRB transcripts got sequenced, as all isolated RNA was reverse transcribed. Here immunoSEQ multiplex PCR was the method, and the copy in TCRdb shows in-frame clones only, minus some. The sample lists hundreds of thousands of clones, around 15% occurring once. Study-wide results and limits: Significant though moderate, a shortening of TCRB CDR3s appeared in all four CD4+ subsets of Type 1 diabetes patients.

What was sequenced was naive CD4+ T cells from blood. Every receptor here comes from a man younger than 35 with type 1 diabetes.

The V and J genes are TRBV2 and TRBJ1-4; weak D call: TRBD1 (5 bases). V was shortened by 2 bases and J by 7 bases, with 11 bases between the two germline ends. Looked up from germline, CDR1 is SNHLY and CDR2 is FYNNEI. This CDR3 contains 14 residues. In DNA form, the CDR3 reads TGTGCCAGCAGTGAAATCAGGGAGAGTGAAAAACTGTTTTTT. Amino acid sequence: CASSEIRESEKLFF. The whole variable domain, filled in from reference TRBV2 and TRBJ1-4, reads EPEVTQTPSHQVTQMGQEVILRCVPISNHLYFYWYRQILGQKVEFLVSFYNNEISEKSEIFDDQFSVERPDGSNFTLKIRSTKLEDSAMYFCASSEIRESEKLFFGSGTQLSVL.

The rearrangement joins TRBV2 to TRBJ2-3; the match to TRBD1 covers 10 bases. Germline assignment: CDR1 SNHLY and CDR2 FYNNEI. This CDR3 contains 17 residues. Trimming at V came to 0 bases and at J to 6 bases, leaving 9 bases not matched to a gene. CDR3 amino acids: CASSEALRTGGVDTQYF. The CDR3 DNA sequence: TGTGCCAGCAGTGAAGCGCTTCGGACAGGGGGGGTGGATACGCAGTATTTT.

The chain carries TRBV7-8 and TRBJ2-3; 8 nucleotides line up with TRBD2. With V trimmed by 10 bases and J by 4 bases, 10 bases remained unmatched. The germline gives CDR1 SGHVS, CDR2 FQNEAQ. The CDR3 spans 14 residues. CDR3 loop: CATQAGGGADTQYF. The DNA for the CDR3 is TGTGCCACCCAGGCGGGGGGCGGGGCAGATACGCAGTATTTT.

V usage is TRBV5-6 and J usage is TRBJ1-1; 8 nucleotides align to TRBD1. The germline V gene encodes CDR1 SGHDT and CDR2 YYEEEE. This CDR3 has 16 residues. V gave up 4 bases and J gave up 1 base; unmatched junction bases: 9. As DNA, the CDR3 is TGTGCCAGCAGCCCTCGGACAGGGCTCCCGAACACTGAAGCTTTCTTT. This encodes CASSPRTGLPNTEAFF.

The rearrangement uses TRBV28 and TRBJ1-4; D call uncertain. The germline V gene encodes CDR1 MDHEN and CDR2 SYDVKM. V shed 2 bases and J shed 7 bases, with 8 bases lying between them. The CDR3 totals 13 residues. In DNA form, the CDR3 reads TGTGCCAGCAGTTTAAGTCAGGCTGAAAAACTGTTTTTT. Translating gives CASSLSQAEKLFF. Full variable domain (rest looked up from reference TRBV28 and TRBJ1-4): DVKVTQSSRYLVKRTGEKVFLECVQDMDHENMFWYRQDPGLGLRLIYFSYDVKMKEKGDIPEGYSVSREKKERFSLILESASTNQTSMYLCASSLSQAEKLFFGSGTQLSVL.

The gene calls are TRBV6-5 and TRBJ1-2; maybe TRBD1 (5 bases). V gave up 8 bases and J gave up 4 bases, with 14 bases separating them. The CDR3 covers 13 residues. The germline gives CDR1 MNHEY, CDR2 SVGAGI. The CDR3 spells CASRAGVSYGYTF. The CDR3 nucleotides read TGTGCCAGCCGGGCGGGGGTTTCCTATGGCTACACCTTC.

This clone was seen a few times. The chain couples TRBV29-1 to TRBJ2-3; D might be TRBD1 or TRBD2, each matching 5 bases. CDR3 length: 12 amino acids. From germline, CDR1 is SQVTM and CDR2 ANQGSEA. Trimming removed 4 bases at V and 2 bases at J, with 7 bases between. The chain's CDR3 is CSVGGYTDTQYF. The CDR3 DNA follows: TGCAGCGTTGGGGGGTACACAGATACGCAGTATTTT.

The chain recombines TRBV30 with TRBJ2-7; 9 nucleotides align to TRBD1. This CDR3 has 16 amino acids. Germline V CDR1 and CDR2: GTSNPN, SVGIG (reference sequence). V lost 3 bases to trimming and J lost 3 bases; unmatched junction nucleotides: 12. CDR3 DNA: TGTGCCTGGAGCCCCCATCCGGGACAGGGATTCTACGAGCAGTACTTC. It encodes CAWSPHPGQGFYEQYF.